These T cell receptor beta chains were read from a single sample in a study of CD8+CD57+ T cells in acquired aplastic anemia. TCRdb re-called the reads with MiXCR, one entry per CDR3 protein. The sample holds around 250,000 distinct CDR3 sequences, about 56% seen once. Material: sorted CD4+, CD8+, or CD8+CD57+ T cells (not recorded which) from PBMCs. Receptors were obtained from a human donor with severe aplastic anemia or a healthy control (not recorded which). CDR3s include the opening cysteine and the closing phenylalanine or tryptophan. The D gene is left open where the match is weak. Not every row has a clone size; where given, it reads once, few, many or a size class.

many	TRBV5-1	TRBD2	TRBJ2-7	TGCGCCAGCAGCTCAGCGGGGGCCAGCTACGAGCAGTACTTC	CASSSAGASYEQYF
NA	TRBV10-3	NA	TRBJ2-7	TGTGCCACCCAGGTGGGTGACGGCTTCTACGAGCAGTACTTC	CATQVGDGFYEQYF
few	TRBV2	TRBD1	TRBJ1-2	TGTGCCAGCAGTGAAGCGGTCGGGACAGGGATCAAGGAAGGCTACACCTTC	CASSEAVGTGIKEGYTF
NA	TRBV24-1	NA	TRBJ2-1	TGTGCCACCAGTGATCTGCACTACAATGAGCAGTTCTTC	CATSDLHYNEQFF
NA	TRBV2	NA	TRBJ2-2	TGTGCCAGCAATTGGAACACCGGGGAGCTGTTTTTT	CASNWNTGELFF
NA	TRBV2	NA	TRBJ1-6	TGTGCCAGCAGTGAAGAGGGGGGTAATTCACCCCTCCACTTT	CASSEEGGNSPLHF
NA	TRBV7-2	TRBD2	TRBJ2-3	TGTGCCAGCAGCCTCGTGGGTTTGGCGGGGGGGCGTGTAGATACGCAGTATTTT	CASSLVGLAGGRVDTQYF
NA	TRBV7-2	TRBD1	TRBJ1-6	TGTGCCAGCAGCTCCCGGACAGGGAATGTTTCACCCCTCCACTTT	CASSSRTGNVSPLHF
NA	TRBV6-4	NA	TRBJ2-7	TGTGCCAGCAGTTACTCTGCGGGCTACGAGCAGTACTTC	CASSYSAGYEQYF
NA	TRBV20-1	NA	TRBJ1-1	TGCAGTGCTAGTACGGGGGTCTTGACTGAAGCTTTCTTT	CSASTGVLTEAFF
NA	TRBV7-3	NA	TRBJ2-6	TGTGCCAGCAGCGCGAGAGGGACGGCCGCGGAGGGGGCCAACGTCCTGACTTTC	CASSARGTAAEGANVLTF
many	TRBV5-5	NA	TRBJ2-2	TGTGCCAGCAGCCAGACAGTTTTGAACACCGGGGAGCTGTTTTTT	CASSQTVLNTGELFF
NA	TRBV7-9	NA	TRBJ1-5	TGTGCCAGCAGCTTAGGTACAGGGAGGAGGGAGACCCAGCATTTT	CASSLGTGRRETQHF
NA	TRBV20-1	TRBD1	TRBJ1-6	TGCAGTGCAGCGGGACAGGGAGGTTCACCCCTCCACTTT	CSAAGQGGSPLHF
NA	TRBV7-2	NA	TRBJ1-1	TGTGCCAGCAGCTTAGTCGGTGAGCTTAGGGAAGCTTTCTTT	CASSLVGELREAFF
NA	TRBV20-1	TRBD1	TRBJ1-2	TGCAGTGCTAGAGCGACAGGGTCCGGGGGAAATGGCTACACCTTC	CSARATGSGGNGYTF
many	TRBV20-1	NA	TRBJ1-1	TGCAGTGCTTCATCAGGCTTTGGGGGCACTGAAGCTTTCTTT	CSASSGFGGTEAFF
NA	TRBV2	NA	TRBJ1-2	TGTGCCAGCAAACCGGGACAACTGACCTATGGCTACACCTTC	CASKPGQLTYGYTF
NA	TRBV12-5	TRBD1	TRBJ2-7	TGTGCTAGCGTAGACAGGGGAGGCGAGCAGTACTTC	CASVDRGGEQYF
many	TRBV20-1	TRBD1	TRBJ1-5	TGCAGTGCTATCCAGGGGGGGGGCAATCAGCCCCAGCATTTT	CSAIQGGGNQPQHF
many	TRBV3-1	NA	TRBJ2-5	TGTGCCAGCAGCCAAGATCCGAGGGAAACCCAGTACTTC	CASSQDPRETQYF
NA	TRBV18	NA	TRBJ2-3	TGTGCCAGCTCACCGAAGACTGGACAACGGGATACGCAGTATTTT	CASSPKTGQRDTQYF
few	TRBV10-3	NA	TRBJ2-7	TGTGCACCTCCGTGCTCCTACGAGCAGTACTTC	CAPPCSYEQYF
NA	TRBV29-1	NA	TRBJ1-2	TGCAGCGTTGCTATACCGAGTTATGGCTACACCTTC	CSVAIPSYGYTF
few	TRBV5-1	NA	TRBJ2-7	TGCGCCAGCAGGGATAGCTCGGGTGTGTACGAGCAGTACTTC	CASRDSSGVYEQYF
few	TRBV12-5	NA	TRBJ1-1	TGTGCTAGTGGTTTAAATACTGAAGCTTTCTTT	CASGLNTEAFF
NA	TRBV2	TRBD1	TRBJ2-7	TGTGCCAGCAGTGAATGGGTAGGGGGCGCCTACGAGCAGTACTTC	CASSEWVGGAYEQYF
NA	TRBV13	NA	TRBJ2-7	TGTGCCAGCAGCTTGGCCCCGCTGGGGATCGACAGAGCCTACGAGCAGTACTTC	CASSLAPLGIDRAYEQYF
NA	TRBV19	TRBD1	TRBJ1-2	TGTGCCACTAGTCCCGGGACAGGGGGCGGCTACACCTTC	CATSPGTGGGYTF
NA	TRBV20-1	NA	TRBJ2-2	TGCAGTGCTAGAGCCCGGAATCCCGGGGAGCTGTTTTTT	CSARARNPGELFF
NA	TRBV19	NA	TRBJ1-2	TGTGCCAGTAGCCGACCCGGAGAAGGGACCTATGGCTACACCTTC	CASSRPGEGTYGYTF
NA	TRBV7-8	NA	TRBJ1-6	TGTGCCAGCAGCTTGGAAGGAGTTGGTAAACTCCACTTT	CASSLEGVGKLHF
NA	TRBV5-6	NA	TRBJ1-1	TGTGCCAGCAGCTTCCGGACAGCCTTGAACACTGAAGCTTTCTTT	CASSFRTALNTEAFF
few	TRBV10-3	NA	TRBJ2-6	TGTGCCATCATGGACACTGGGGCCAACGTCCTGACTTTC	CAIMDTGANVLTF
once	TRBV19	TRBD2	TRBJ2-2	TGTGCCAGTAGTATAGGGCCAGCGGGAGGCACCGGGGAGCTGTTTTTT	CASSIGPAGGTGELFF
many	TRBV6-1	NA	TRBJ2-7	TGTGCCAGCAGTGAAGGGGCGAAAAACTCCTACGAGCAGTACTTC	CASSEGAKNSYEQYF
NA	TRBV7-9	TRBD1	TRBJ1-1	TGTGCCAGCAGCTACGGACAGGGGGCGGTTGAAGCTTTCTTT	CASSYGQGAVEAFF
many	TRBV15	NA	TRBJ1-1	TGTGCCACCAGCAGTGCCCCAGGGTTTGCGAACACTGAAGCTTTCTTT	CATSSAPGFANTEAFF
NA	TRBV24-1	NA	TRBJ2-3	TGTGCCACCAGAGATCCTGTAGCAGATACGCGGTATTTT	CATRDPVADTRYF
NA	TRBV29-1	NA	TRBJ2-3	TGCAGCGTAGACTCGCTTAGCACAGATACGCAGTATTTT	CSVDSLSTDTQYF
NA	TRBV7-8	NA	TRBJ2-1	TGTGCCAGCAGCCCCGGGTATGAGCAGTTCTTC	CASSPGYEQFF
NA	TRBV20-1	NA	TRBJ2-7	TGCAGTGCTAGCAGGGCCTTCTCTGGGGCCGAGCAGTACTTC	CSASRAFSGAEQYF
many	TRBV12-3/TRBV12-4	NA	TRBJ1-1	TGTGCCAGCAGTTTTGCGGGGCAGCCGAACACTGAAGCTTTCTTT	CASSFAGQPNTEAFF